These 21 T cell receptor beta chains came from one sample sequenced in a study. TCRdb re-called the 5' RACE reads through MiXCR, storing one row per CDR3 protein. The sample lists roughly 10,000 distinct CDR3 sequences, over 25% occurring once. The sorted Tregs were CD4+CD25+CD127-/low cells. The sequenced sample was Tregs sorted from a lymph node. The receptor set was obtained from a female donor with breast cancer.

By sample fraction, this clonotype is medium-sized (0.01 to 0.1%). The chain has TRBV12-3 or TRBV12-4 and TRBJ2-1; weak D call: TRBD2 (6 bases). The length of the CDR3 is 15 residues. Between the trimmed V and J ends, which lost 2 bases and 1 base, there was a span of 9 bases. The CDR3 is CASSLQRVSYNEQFF. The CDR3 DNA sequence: TGTGCCAGCAGTTTACAGCGGGTATCCTACAATGAGCAGTTCTTC.

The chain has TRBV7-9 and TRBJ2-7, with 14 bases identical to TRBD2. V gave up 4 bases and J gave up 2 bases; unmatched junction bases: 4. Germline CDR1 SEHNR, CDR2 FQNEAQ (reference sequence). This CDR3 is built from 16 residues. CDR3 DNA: TGTGCCAGCAGCTCGGGACTAGCGGGGGTCGCCTACGAGCAGTACTTC. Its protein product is CASSSGLAGVAYEQYF.

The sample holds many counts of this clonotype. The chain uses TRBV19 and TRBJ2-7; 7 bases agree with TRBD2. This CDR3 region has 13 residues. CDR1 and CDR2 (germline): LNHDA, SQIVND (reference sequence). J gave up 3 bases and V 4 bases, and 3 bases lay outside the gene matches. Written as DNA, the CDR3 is TGTGCCAGTAGTAACGGGGGGTACTACGAGCAGTACTTC. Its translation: CASSNGGYYEQYF.

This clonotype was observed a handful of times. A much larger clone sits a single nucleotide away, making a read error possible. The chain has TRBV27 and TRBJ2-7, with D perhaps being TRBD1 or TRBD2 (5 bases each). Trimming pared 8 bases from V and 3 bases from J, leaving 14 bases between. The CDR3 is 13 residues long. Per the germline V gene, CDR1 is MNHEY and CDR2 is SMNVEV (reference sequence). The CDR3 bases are TGTGCCAGCGGTTCCCGGGACGGCTACGAGCAGTACTTC. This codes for CASGSRDGYEQYF.

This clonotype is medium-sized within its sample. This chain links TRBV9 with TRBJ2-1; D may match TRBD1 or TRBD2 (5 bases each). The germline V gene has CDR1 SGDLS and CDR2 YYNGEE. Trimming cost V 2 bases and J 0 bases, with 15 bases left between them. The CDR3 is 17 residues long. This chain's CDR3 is CASSVFGDPSSYNEQFF. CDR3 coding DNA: TGTGCCAGCAGCGTGTTCGGGGACCCGAGCTCCTACAATGAGCAGTTCTTC.

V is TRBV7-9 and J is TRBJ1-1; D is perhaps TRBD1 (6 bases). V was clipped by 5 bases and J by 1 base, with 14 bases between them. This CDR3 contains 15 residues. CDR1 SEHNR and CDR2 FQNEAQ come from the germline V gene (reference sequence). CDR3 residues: CASSKVGGANTEAFF. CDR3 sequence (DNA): TGTGCCAGCAGCAAAGTGGGGGGGGCGAACACTGAAGCTTTCTTT.

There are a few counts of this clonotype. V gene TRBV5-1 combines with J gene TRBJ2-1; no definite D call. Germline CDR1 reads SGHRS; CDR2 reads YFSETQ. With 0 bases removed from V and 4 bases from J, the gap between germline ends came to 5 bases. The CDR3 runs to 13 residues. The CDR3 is CASSLGQYNEQFF. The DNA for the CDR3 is TGCGCCAGCAGCTTGGGCCAGTACAATGAGCAGTTCTTC.

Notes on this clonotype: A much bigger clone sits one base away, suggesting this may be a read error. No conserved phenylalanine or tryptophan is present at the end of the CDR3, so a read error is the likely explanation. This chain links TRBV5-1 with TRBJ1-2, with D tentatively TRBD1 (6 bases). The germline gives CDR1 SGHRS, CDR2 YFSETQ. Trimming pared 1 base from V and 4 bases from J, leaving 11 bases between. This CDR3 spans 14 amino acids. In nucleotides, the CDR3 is TGCGCCAGCAGCTTGTCCCAGGGGACCTATGGCTACACCATC. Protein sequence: CASSLSQGTYGYTI.

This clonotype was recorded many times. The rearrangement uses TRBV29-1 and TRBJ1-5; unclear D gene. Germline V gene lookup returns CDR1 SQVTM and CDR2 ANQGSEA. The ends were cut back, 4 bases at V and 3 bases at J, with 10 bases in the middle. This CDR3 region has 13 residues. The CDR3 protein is CSVVSGYNQPQHF. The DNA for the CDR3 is TGCAGCGTTGTATCGGGATACAATCAGCCCCAGCATTTT.

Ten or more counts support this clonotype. The CDR3 sequence: CASSQDEQRNQPQHF. DNA for the CDR3: TGCGCCAGCAGCCAAGATGAGCAGAGGAATCAGCCCCAGCATTTT. This chain uses TRBV4-1 with TRBJ1-5; D unclear. Germline V CDR1 and CDR2: MGHRA, YSYEKL. Trimming cost V 0 bases and J 4 bases, with 10 bases left between them. The CDR3 has 15 amino acids.

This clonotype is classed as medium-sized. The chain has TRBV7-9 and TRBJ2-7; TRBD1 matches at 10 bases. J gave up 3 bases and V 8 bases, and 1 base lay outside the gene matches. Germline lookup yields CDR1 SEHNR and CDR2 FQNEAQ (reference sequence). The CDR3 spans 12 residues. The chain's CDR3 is CASRDRGYEQYF. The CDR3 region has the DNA TGTGCCAGCCGGGACAGGGGCTACGAGCAGTACTTC.

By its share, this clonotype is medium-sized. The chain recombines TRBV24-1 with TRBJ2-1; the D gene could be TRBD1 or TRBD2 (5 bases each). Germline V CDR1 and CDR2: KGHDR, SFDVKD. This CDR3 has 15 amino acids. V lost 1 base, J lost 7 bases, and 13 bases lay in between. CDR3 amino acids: CATSDFIEGLNEQFF. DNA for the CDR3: TGTGCCACCAGTGATTTTATTGAGGGGTTGAATGAGCAGTTCTTC.

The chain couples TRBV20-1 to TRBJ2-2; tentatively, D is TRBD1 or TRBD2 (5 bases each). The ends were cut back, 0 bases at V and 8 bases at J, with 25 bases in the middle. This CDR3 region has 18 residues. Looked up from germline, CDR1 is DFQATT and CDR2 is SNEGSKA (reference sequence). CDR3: CSARDKERGWGTAGELFF. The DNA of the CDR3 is TGCAGTGCTAGAGATAAGGAAAGGGGATGGGGGACCGCGGGGGAGCTGTTTTTT.

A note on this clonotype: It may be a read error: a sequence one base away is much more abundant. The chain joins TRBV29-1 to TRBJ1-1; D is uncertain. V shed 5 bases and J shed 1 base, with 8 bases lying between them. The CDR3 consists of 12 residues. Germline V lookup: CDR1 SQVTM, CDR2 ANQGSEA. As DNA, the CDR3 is TGCAGCGTTCCGATGACGAACACTGAAGCTTTCTTT. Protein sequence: CSVPMTNTEAFF.

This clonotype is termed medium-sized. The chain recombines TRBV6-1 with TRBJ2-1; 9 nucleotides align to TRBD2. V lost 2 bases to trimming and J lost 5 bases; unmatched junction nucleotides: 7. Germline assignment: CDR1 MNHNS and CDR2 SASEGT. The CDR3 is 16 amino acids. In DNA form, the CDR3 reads TGTGCCAGCAGTGAACGAGAAGCGGGAGGTCACAATGAGCAGTTCTTC. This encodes CASSEREAGGHNEQFF.

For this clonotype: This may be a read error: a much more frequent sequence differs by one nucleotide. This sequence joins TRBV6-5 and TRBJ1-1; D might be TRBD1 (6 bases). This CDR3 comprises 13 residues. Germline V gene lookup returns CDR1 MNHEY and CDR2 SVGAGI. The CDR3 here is CTSSSRGNTEAFF. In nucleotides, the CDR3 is TGTACCAGCAGTTCCAGGGGGAACACTGAAGCTTTCTTT.

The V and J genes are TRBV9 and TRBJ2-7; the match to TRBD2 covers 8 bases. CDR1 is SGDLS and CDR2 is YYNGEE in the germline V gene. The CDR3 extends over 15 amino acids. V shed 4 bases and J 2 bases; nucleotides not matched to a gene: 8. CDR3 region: CASSQLAGGAYEQYF. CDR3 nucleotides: TGTGCCAGCAGCCAGCTGGCGGGAGGAGCCTACGAGCAGTACTTC. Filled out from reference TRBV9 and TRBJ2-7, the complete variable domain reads DSGVTQTPKHLITATGQRVTLRCSPRSGDLSVYWYQQSLDQGLQFLIQYYNGEERAKGNILERFSAQQFPDLHSELNLSSLELGDSALYFCASSQLAGGAYEQYFGPGTRLTVT.

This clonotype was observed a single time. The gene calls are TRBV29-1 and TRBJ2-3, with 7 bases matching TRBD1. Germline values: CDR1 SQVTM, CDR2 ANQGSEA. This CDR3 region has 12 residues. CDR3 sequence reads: CNVQGVTDTQYF. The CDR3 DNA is TGCAACGTGCAGGGGGTCACAGATACGCAGTATTTT.

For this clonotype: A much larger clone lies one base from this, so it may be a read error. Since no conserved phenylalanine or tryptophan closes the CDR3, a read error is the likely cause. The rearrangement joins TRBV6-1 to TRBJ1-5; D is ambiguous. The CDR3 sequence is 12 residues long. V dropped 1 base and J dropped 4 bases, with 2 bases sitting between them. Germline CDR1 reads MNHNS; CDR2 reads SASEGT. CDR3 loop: CASSEGNQPQHS. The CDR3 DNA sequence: TGTGCCAGCAGTGAAGGAAATCAGCCCCAGCATTCT.

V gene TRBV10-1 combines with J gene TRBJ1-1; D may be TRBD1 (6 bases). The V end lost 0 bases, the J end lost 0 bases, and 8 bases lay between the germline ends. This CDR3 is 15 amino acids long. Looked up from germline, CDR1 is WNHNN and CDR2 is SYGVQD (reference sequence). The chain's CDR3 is CASSESGAVNTEAFF. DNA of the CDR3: TGCGCCAGCAGTGAGTCGGGGGCCGTGAACACTGAAGCTTTCTTT.

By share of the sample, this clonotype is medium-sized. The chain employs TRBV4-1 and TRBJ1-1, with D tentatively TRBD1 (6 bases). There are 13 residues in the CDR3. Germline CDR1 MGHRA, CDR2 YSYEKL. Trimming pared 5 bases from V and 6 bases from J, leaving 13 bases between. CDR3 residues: CASSAQGRPEAFF. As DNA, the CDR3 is TGCGCCAGCAGCGCACAGGGTCGCCCTGAAGCTTTCTTT.